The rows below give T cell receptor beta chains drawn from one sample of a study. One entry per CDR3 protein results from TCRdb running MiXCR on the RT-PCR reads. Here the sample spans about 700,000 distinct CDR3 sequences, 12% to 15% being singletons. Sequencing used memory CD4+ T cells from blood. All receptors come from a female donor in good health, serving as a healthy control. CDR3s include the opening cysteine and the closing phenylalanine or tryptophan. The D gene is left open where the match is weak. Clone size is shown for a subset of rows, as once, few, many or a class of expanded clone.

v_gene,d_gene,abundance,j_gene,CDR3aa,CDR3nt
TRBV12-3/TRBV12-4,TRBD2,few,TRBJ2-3,CASSPGLVGDTQYF,TGTGCCAGCAGCCCGGGACTAGTCGGGGATACGCAGTATTTT
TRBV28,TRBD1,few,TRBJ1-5,CASSPPGQSNQPQHF,TGTGCCAGCTCACCCCCGGGACAGTCCAATCAGCCCCAGCATTTT
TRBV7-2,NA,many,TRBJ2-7,CASSLNQGGYYEQYF,TGTGCCAGCAGCTTAAATCAGGGGGGGTACTACGAGCAGTACTTC
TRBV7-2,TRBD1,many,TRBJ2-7,CATARQGTPSYEQYF,TGTGCCACCGCACGACAGGGAACCCCAAGCTACGAGCAGTACTTC
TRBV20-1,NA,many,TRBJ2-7,CSWGDEQYF,TGCAGCTGGGGGGACGAGCAGTACTTC
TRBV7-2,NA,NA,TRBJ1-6,CASSLGGTPSPLHF,TGTGCCAGCAGCTTAGGGGGGACCCCATCGCCCCTCCACTTT
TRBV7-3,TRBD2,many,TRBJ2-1,CASSLRTSGRVEQFF,TGTGCCAGCAGCCTCCGGACTAGCGGGAGGGTTGAGCAGTTCTTC
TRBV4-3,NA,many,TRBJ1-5,CASSLRGGDQPQHF,TGCGCCAGCAGCCTCCGGGGGGGAGACCAGCCCCAGCATTTT
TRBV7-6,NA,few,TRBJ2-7,CASSLNELQIF,TGTGCCAGCAGCTTAAACGAACTTCAGATCTTC
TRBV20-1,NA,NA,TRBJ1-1,CSARDFTLGTEAFF,TGCAGTGCTAGAGACTTTACTTTAGGCACTGAAGCTTTCTTT
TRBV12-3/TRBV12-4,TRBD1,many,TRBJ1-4,CASSQTGSKNEKLFF,TGTGCCAGCAGCCAGACAGGGTCTAAGAATGAAAAACTGTTTTTT
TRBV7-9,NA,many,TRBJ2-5,CASSLAGRQFIGETQYF,TGTGCCAGCAGCTTAGCGGGACGTCAGTTTATCGGGGAGACCCAGTACTTC
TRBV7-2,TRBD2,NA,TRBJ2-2,CASSYTSGRAPGELFF,TGTGCCAGCAGCTATACTAGCGGGAGGGCCCCCGGGGAGCTGTTTTTT
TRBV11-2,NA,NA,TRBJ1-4,CASSFWEREKLFF,TGTGCCAGCAGCTTCTGGGAACGTGAAAAACTGTTTTTT
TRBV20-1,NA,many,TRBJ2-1,CSARKQAYNEQFF,TGCAGTGCCAGAAAGCAAGCCTACAATGAGCAGTTCTTC
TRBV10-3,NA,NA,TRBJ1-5,CAISGSYSNQPQHF,TGTGCCATCAGTGGAAGTTATAGCAATCAGCCCCAGCATTTT
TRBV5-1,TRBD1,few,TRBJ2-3,CASSLGGTGIADTQYF,TGCGCCAGCAGCTTAGGCGGGACAGGGATTGCAGATACGCAGTATTTT
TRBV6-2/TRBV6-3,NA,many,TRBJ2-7,CASSYNSPQYF,TGTGCCAGCAGTTACAACTCCCCCCAGTACTTC
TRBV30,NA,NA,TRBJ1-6,CAWNPGIDSPLHF,TGTGCCTGGAATCCGGGGATCGATTCACCCCTCCACTTT
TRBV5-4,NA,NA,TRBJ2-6,CASSSDLSGANVLTF,TGTGCCAGCAGCTCGGACCTCTCTGGGGCCAACGTCCTGACTTTC
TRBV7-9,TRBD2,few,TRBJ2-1,CASSARLAEDYNEQFF,TGTGCCAGCAGCGCTAGACTAGCGGAGGATTACAATGAGCAGTTCTTC
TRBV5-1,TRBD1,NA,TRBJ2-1,CASSSYGQGKQFF,TGCGCCAGCAGCTCCTACGGACAGGGGAAGCAGTTCTTC
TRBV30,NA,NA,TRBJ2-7,CAWSLGSVSYEQYF,TGTGCCTGGAGTCTAGGGAGTGTCTCCTACGAGCAGTACTTC
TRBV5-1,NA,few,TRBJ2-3,CASSLGAATDTQYF,TGCGCCAGCAGCTTGGGGGCCGCCACAGATACGCAGTATTTT
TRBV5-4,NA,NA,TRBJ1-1,CASSSQQGYLEAFF,TGTGCCAGCAGCTCACAACAGGGCTATCTAGAAGCTTTCTTT
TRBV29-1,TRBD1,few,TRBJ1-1,CSVFALTGSTEAFF,TGCAGCGTTTTCGCCCTGACAGGGAGCACTGAAGCTTTCTTT
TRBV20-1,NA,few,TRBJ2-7,CSGVPGSPSYEQYF,TGCAGTGGCGTACCGGGGAGTCCGTCCTACGAGCAGTACTTC
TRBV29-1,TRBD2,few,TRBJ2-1,CSVRDYSSNEQFF,TGCAGCGTCAGGGACTACAGTTCCAATGAGCAGTTCTTC
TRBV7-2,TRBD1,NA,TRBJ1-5,CASSSTGPNQPQHF,TGTGCCAGCAGCTCGACAGGGCCCAATCAGCCCCAGCATTTT
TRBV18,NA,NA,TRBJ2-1,CASSLPNTDRTLGTGELFF,TGTGCCAGCTCACTTCCGAATACTGACAGAACATTGGGCACCGGGGAGCTGTTCTTC
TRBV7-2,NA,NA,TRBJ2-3,CASSFPPSDRTDTQYF,TGTGCCAGCAGCTTCCCCCCTAGTGACCGCACAGATACGCAGTATTTT
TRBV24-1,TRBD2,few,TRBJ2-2,CATSTGGPPGELFF,TGTGCCACCAGTACGGGGGGGCCCCCCGGGGAGCTGTTTTTT
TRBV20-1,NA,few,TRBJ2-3,CSARTVYGSGHGTDTQYF,TGCAGTGCTAGGACCGTCTATGGTAGCGGACATGGGACAGATACGCAGTATTTT
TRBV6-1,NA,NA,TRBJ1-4,CASSSLYNEKLFF,TGTGCCAGCAGTAGCCTATATAATGAAAAACTGTTTTTT
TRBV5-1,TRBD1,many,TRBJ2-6,CASSPRTGGAGANVLTF,TGCGCCAGCAGCCCACGGACAGGGGGTGCCGGGGCCAACGTCCTGACTTTC
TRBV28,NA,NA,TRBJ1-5,CASSLRLGIVTQPQHF,TGTGCCAGCAGTTTGAGGCTAGGAATTGTCACTCAGCCCCAGCATTTT
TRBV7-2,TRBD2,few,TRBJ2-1,CASSSRGGAYEQFF,TGTGCCAGCAGCTCGCGGGGGGGGGCATATGAGCAGTTCTTC
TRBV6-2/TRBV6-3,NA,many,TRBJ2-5,CASSRDIYQETQYF,TGTGCCAGCAGTCGTGACATCTACCAAGAGACCCAGTACTTC
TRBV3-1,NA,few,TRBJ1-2,CASSLRIGGYTF,TGTGCCAGCAGCCTCCGAATTGGTGGCTACACCTTC
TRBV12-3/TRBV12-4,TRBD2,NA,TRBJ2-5,CASSSSGGQETQYF,TGTGCCAGCAGTTCGAGCGGGGGGCAAGAGACCCAGTACTTC
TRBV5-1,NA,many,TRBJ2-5,CASAKGPETQYF,TGCGCCAGCGCTAAGGGTCCAGAGACCCAGTACTTC
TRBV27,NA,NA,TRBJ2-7,CASSRGTDGTFPYEQYF,TGTGCCAGCAGCCGAGGGACTGACGGTACCTTCCCCTACGAGCAGTACTTC
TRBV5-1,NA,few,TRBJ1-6,CASSLAGGADSPLHF,TGCGCCAGCAGCTTGGCCGGCGGCGCGGATTCACCCCTCCACTTT
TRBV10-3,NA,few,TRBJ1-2,CAITDLMAGALF,TGTGCCATCACCGACCTTATGGCAGGGGCGTTGTTC
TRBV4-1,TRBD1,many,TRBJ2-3,CASSQDHRGTEDTQYF,TGCGCCAGCAGCCAAGACCACAGGGGAACGGAAGATACGCAGTATTTT
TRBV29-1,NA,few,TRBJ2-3,CSVRRALEPDTQYF,TGCAGCGTCCGAAGGGCTCTTGAACCAGATACGCAGTATTTT
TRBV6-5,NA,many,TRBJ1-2,CASSRGYGYTF,TGTGCCAGCAGCCGCGGGTATGGCTACACCTTC
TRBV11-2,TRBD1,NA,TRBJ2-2,CASSQQGGGFGELFF,TGTGCCAGCAGCCAGCAAGGGGGCGGTTTCGGGGAGCTGTTTTTT
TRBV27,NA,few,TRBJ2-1,CASSLLATDVNEQFF,TGTGCCAGCAGTTTGCTAGCGACGGATGTCAATGAGCAGTTCTTC
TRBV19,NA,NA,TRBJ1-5,CASSGGVHNQPQHF,TGTGCCAGTAGTGGAGGGGTCCACAATCAGCCCCAGCATTTT
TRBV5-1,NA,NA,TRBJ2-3,CASSLGVSAATSTDTQYF,TGCGCCAGCAGCTTGGGGGTCTCAGCGGCGACTAGCACAGATACGCAGTATTTT
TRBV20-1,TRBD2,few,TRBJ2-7,CSARTGTISYEQYF,TGCAGTGCTAGAACCGGGACTATCTCCTACGAGCAGTACTTC
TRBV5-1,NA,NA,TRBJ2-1,CASSFSGGNNEQFF,TGCGCCAGCAGCTTTTCCGGTGGGAACAATGAGCAGTTCTTC
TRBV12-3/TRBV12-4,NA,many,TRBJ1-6,CASSPGGQANSPLHF,TGTGCCAGCAGTCCCGGGGGGCAGGCAAATTCACCCCTCCACTTT
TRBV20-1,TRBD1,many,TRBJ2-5,CSALSGQGDETQYF,TGCAGTGCTTTATCCGGACAGGGTGATGAGACCCAGTACTTC
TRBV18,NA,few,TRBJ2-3,CASSLTHPRTDTQYF,TGTGCCAGCTCGCTGACTCACCCTCGCACAGATACGCAGTATTTT
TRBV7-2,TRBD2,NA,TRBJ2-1,CASSQSGTSGNNEQFF,TGTGCCAGCAGCCAATCCGGGACTAGCGGTAACAATGAGCAGTTCTTC
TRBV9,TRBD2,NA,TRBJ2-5,CASSEGLAGGKETQYF,TGTGCCAGCAGCGAAGGACTAGCGGGAGGGAAAGAGACCCAGTACTTC